The entry that follows covers one TCR beta chain sequence. CDR3 length equals 14 residues. V was clipped by 7 bases and J by 1 base; unmatched bases: 7. From germline, CDR1 is MNHEY and CDR2 SVGEGT. This sample was taken from a study of identical twins. TCRdb re-derived calls from the 5' RACE reads in MiXCR, one entry per CDR3 protein. The sample shows hundreds of thousands of distinct CDR3 sequences, 24% of them seen only once. The sample was also linked to a second study, of T cells expressing NK-cell markers.

This chain uses TRBV6-2 or TRBV6-3 with TRBJ2-7; 7 nucleotides align to TRBD1. Input material: CD4+ T cells sorted from blood. The TCR sequence derives from a woman younger than 35 in good health. In nucleotides, the CDR3 is TGTGCCAGCATCCCGGACAGGTTATCCTACGAGCAGTACTTC. The encoded protein is CASIPDRLSYEQYF.